This TCR beta chain was recorded in a study of CD8 T cells in ankylosing spondylitis. The CDR3 loop spans 13 amino acids. The V and J ends lost 8 bases and 0 bases respectively, with 10 bases between them. TCRdb recomputed calls from the 5' RACE reads with MiXCR, one row per CDR3 protein. The sample yields about 220,000 distinct CDR3 sequences, around 24% seen once. This clonotype has at least ten counts. The chain is built from TRBV12-3 or TRBV12-4 and TRBJ1-1; TRBD1 is a possible D gene (5 bases). The clonotype originates from a male donor with ankylosing spondylitis or in good health (not recorded which). Sequenced: blood, either unsorted or a sorted T cell fraction (not recorded which). The CDR3 DNA follows: TGTGCCAGCGGCAGGGCCGTGAACACTGAAGCTTTCTTT. Residues: CASGRAVNTEAFF.